A single sample gave rise to the 14 T cell receptor beta chains below, sequenced in a study of cytomegalovirus exposure and HLA in healthy donors. Primers: 60 Vbeta forward and 13 Jbeta reverse. The method was immunoSEQ multiplex PCR; TCRdb's version includes in-frame clones alone and lacks a portion of them. The sample contains about 160,000 clones, over 75% of which appear only once. Material: PBMCs. These receptors were collected from a human donor in good health.

CDR3 amino acids: CASSPLSGGNEQYF. CDR3 DNA sequence: TGTGCCAGCTCACCGTTATCAGGGGGAAACGAGCAGTACTTC. The V call is TRBV18, the J call TRBJ2-7, with 7 bases aligning to TRBD1. Germline CDR1 is KGHSH and CDR2 is LQKENI. This CDR3 is 14 amino acids long. V dropped 3 bases and J dropped 5; count of bases not matched to a gene: 7.

The rearrangement joins TRBV9 to TRBJ1-1; weak D call: TRBD1 (6 bases). Germline CDR1 is SGDLS and CDR2 is YYNGEE. The CDR3 is 14 amino acids. Trimming pared 3 bases from V and 1 base from J, leaving 10 bases between. In nucleotides, the CDR3 is TGTGCCAGCAGCGCACAGGGTAGGAACACTGAAGCTTTCTTT. This gives the protein CASSAQGRNTEAFF.

The chain recombines TRBV6-1 with TRBJ1-6; maybe TRBD1 (6 bases). This CDR3 has 15 residues. V lost 2 bases, J lost 9 bases, and 14 bases lay in between. Germline CDR1 is MNHNS and CDR2 is SASEGT. The CDR3 DNA reads as TGTGCCAGCAGTGAAACAGGGAATCTGGGTTCACCCCTCCACTTT. Its protein is CASSETGNLGSPLHF.

This chain connects TRBV6-1 to TRBJ2-7; 8 bases line up with TRBD2. Germline-derived CDR1 and CDR2 are MNHNS and SASEGT. The CDR3 is made up of 16 amino acids. The J segment lost 0 bases and the V segment lost 4 bases, leaving 8 bases of the junction unmatched. DNA of the CDR3: TGTGCCAGCAGTGTAACTAGCGGTCACCCCTCCTACGAGCAGTACTTC. Its protein is CASSVTSGHPSYEQYF.

The rearrangement links TRBV28 to TRBJ1-1; TRBD1 matches at 7 bases. Germline CDR1 is MDHEN and CDR2 is SYDVKM. This CDR3 spans 15 amino acids. After removal of 6 bases from V and 2 bases from J, the junction contained 9 bases not matched to a gene. The CDR3 nucleotides read TGTGCCAGCAGCCCTACCGGGACAGTTAACACTGAAGCTTTCTTT. The encoded protein is CASSPTGTVNTEAFF.

The CDR3 DNA sequence: TGTGCCAGCAGCCAAGAGATAAACAGGGGGCGTGGGGAGACCCAGTACTTC. The encoded protein is CASSQEINRGRGETQYF. The chain recombines TRBV4-2 with TRBJ2-5; 9 nucleotides align to TRBD1. V lost 0 bases, J lost 5 bases, and 10 bases stayed unmatched. The germline gives CDR1 LGHNA, CDR2 YNFKEQ. The CDR3 contains 17 residues.

V gene TRBV27 combines with J gene TRBJ1-2; 7 bases agree with TRBD1. CDR1 and CDR2 (germline): MNHEY, SMNVEV (reference sequence). With 4 bases clipped from V and 2 bases from J, the junction kept 10 bases outside the gene matches. CDR3 size: 16 residues. The CDR3 nucleotides are TGTGCCAGCAGTTCGATACGGACAGGCTCCAACTATGGCTACACCTTC. Amino acid sequence: CASSSIRTGSNYGYTF.

V gene TRBV18 combines with J gene TRBJ1-3; TRBD1 aligns across 8 bases. Per germline, CDR1 KGHSH and CDR2 LQKENI. J gave up 3 bases and V 4 bases, and 5 bases lay outside the gene matches. The CDR3 sequence is 15 residues long. The CDR3 coding sequence is TGTGCCAGCTCACGATTGACAGGGGATGGAAACACCATATATTTT. It is translated as CASSRLTGDGNTIYF.

V and J are TRBV6-1 and TRBJ2-3, with D possibly being TRBD2 (6 bases). Looked up from germline, CDR1 is MNHNS and CDR2 is SASEGT. The ends were cut back, 3 bases at V and 4 bases at J, with 11 bases in the middle. This CDR3 spans 14 amino acids. CDR3 nucleotides: TGTGCCAGCAGTGACGTCGGGGGTCCAGATACGCAGTATTTT. Its translation is CASSDVGGPDTQYF.

The genes are TRBV9 and TRBJ2-5; 10 bases match TRBD1. CDR1 is SGDLS, CDR2 YYNGEE, per germline. The length of the CDR3 is 15 residues. V was clipped by 0 bases and J by 7 bases; unmatched bases: 6. CDR3 amino acids: CASSVGDRGLGTQYF. As DNA, the CDR3 is TGTGCCAGCAGCGTAGGCGACAGGGGGCTGGGGACCCAGTACTTC.

The rearrangement uses TRBV9 and TRBJ2-5; TRBD2 matches at 12 bases. CDR3 length equals 17 residues. V shed 1 base and J 1 base; nucleotides not matched to a gene: 5. Germline V CDR1 and CDR2: SGDLS, YYNGEE. The CDR3 sequence is CASSVSLAGGPQETQYF. In DNA form, the CDR3 reads TGTGCCAGCAGCGTATCCCTAGCGGGGGGGCCCCAAGAGACCCAGTACTTC.

The chain carries TRBV9 and TRBJ2-5; D is ambiguous. The V gene lost 3 bases and the J gene lost 9 bases, with 12 bases spanning the gap. Germline CDR1 SGDLS, CDR2 YYNGEE. There are 12 residues in the CDR3. The CDR3 here is CASSGDLLPQYF. The CDR3 coding sequence is TGTGCCAGCAGCGGAGACTTGTTGCCCCAGTACTTC. The complete variable domain, with remaining parts taken from reference TRBV9 and TRBJ2-5, reads DSGVTQTPKHLITATGQRVTLRCSPRSGDLSVYWYQQSLDQGLQFLIQYYNGEERAKGNILERFSAQQFPDLHSELNLSSLELGDSALYFCASSGDLLPQYFGPGTRLLVL.

This clone was detected once. J is TRBJ1-1 and V is TRBV7-6; tentative D call: TRBD1 (5 bases). The CDR3 contains 13 residues. V lost 6 bases, J lost 1 base, and 9 bases lay in between. Germline V gene data show CDR1 as SGHVS and CDR2 as FNYEAQ. The CDR3 sequence: CASSSQENTEAFF. The CDR3 DNA reads TGTGCCAGCAGTTCACAGGAGAACACTGAAGCTTTCTTT.

The chain joins TRBV10-3 to TRBJ1-6; 7 bases are a match to TRBD1. CDR3 length equals 17 residues. The V segment lost 9 bases and the J segment 7 bases; nucleotides outside the gene matches: 18. Germline V gene sequence: CDR1 ENHRY, CDR2 SYGVKD. The CDR3 bases are TGTGCCATAAGGAACCGGGACAGCGGAAGCCAAAATTCACCCCTCCACTTT. Its translation: CAIRNRDSGSQNSPLHF.